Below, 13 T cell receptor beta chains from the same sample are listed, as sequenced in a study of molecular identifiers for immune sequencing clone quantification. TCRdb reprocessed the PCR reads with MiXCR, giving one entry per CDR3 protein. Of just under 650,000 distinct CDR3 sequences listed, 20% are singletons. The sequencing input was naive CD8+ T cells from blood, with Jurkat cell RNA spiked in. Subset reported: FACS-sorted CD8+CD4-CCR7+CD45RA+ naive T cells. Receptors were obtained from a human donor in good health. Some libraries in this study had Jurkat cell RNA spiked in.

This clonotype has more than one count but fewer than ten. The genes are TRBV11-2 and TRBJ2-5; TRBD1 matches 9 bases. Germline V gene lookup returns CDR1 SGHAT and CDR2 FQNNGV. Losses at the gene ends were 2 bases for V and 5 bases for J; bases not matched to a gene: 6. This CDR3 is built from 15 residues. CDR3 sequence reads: CASSLRPGQGETQYF. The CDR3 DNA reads TGTGCCAGCAGCTTACGTCCCGGACAGGGGGAGACCCAGTACTTC.

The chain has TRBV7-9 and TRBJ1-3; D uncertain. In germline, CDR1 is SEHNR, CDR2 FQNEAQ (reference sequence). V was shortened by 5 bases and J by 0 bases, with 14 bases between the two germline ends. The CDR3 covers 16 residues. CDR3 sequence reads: CASSPTPSGSGNTIYF. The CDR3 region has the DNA TGTGCCAGCAGCCCCACGCCCTCAGGCTCTGGAAACACCATATATTTT.

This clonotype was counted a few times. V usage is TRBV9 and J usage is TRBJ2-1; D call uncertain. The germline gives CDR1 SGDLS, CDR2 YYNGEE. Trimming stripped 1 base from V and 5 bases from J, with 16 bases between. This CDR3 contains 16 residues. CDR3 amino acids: CASSVFTKAYDNEQFF. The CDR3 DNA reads TGTGCCAGCAGCGTATTCACCAAGGCCTACGACAATGAGCAGTTCTTC. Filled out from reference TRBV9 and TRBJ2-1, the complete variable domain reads DSGVTQTPKHLITATGQRVTLRCSPRSGDLSVYWYQQSLDQGLQFLIQYYNGEERAKGNILERFSAQQFPDLHSELNLSSLELGDSALYFCASSVFTKAYDNEQFFGPGTRLTVL.

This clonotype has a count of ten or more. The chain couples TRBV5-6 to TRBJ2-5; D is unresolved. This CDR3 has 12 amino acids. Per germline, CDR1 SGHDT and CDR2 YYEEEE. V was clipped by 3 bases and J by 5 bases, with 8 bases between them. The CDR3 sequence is CASSYPRETQYF. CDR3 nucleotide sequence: TGTGCCAGCAGCTACCCGCGGGAGACCCAGTACTTC.

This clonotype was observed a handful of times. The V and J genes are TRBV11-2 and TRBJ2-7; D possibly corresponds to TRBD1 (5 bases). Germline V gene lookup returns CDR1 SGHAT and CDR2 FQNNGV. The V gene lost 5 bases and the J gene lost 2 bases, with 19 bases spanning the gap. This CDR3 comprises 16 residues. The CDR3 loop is CASSPNQGRRTYEQYF. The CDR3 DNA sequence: TGTGCCAGCAGCCCAAACCAGGGCAGGCGGACCTACGAGCAGTACTTC.

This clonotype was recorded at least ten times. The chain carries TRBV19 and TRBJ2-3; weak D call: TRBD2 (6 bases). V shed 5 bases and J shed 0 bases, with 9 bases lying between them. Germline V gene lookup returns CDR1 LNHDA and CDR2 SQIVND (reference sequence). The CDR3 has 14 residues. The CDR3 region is CASSWGRSTDTQYF. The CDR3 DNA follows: TGTGCCAGTAGTTGGGGGAGGAGCACAGATACGCAGTATTTT. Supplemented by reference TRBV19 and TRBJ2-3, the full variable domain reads DGGITQSPKYLFRKEGQNVTLSCEQNLNHDAMYWYRQDPGQGLRLIYYSQIVNDFQKGDIAEGYSVSREKKESFPLTVTSAQKNPTAFYLCASSWGRSTDTQYFGPGTRLTVL.

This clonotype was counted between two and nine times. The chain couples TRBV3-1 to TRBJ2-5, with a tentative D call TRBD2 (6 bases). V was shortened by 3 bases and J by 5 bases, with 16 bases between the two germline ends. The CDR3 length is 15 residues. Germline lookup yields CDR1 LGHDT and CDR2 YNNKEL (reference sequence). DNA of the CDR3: TGTGCCAGCAGCCAGAACTACGGGAGCGGGGAGACCCAGTACTTC. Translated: CASSQNYGSGETQYF.

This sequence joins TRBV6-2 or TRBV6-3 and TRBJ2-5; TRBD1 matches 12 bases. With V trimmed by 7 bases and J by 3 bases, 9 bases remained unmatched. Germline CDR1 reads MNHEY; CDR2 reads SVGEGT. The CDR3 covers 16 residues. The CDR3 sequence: CASNLPGTGGEETQYF. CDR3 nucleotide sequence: TGTGCCAGCAACTTACCCGGGACAGGGGGCGAAGAGACCCAGTACTTC.

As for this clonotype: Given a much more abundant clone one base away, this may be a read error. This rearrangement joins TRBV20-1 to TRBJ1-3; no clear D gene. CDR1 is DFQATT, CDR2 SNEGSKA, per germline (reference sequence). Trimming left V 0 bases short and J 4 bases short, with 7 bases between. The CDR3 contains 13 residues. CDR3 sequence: CSAREGYGNTIYF. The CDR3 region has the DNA TGCAGTGCTAGAGAAGGATACGGAAACACCATATATTTT.

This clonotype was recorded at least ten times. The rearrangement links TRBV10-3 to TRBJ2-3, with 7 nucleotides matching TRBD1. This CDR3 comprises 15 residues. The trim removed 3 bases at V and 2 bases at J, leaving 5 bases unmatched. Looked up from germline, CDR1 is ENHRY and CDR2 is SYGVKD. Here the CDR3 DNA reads TGTGCCATCAGTGAAGGGACAGCCACCACAGATACGCAGTATTTT. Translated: CAISEGTATTDTQYF.

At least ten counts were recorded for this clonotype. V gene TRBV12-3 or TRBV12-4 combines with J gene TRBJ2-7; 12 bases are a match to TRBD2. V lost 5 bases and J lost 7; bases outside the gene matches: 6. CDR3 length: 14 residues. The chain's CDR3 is CASSPLAGGGEQYF. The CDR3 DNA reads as TGTGCCAGCAGTCCACTAGCGGGAGGTGGTGAGCAGTACTTC.

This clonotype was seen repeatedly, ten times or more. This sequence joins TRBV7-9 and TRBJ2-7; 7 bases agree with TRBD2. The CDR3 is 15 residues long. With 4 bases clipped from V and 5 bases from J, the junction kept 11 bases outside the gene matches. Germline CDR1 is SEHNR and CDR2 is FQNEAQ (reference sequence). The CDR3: CASSSSSGNQNEQYF. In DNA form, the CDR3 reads TGTGCCAGCAGCTCTTCAAGCGGGAATCAAAACGAGCAGTACTTC.

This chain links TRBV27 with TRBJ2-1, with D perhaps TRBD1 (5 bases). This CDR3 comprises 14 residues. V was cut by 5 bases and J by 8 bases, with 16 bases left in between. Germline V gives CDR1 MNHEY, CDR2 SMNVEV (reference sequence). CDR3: CASSQSRGFYEQFF. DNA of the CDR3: TGTGCCAGCAGTCAAAGTAGGGGTTTCTATGAGCAGTTCTTC.